One sample yielded the 8 T cell receptor beta chains listed below, sequenced in a study of CD8 T cells in Susac syndrome. Random hexamers were used to reverse transcribe roughly 0.45 to 1 ug of RNA. TCRdb re-called the immunoSEQ multiplex PCR reads through MiXCR, storing one row per CDR3 protein. The table lists under 550,000 distinct CDR3 sequences, approximately 85% of them singletons. The sequenced material came from CD8+ T cells from PBMCs. The origin of the receptors is a human donor with multiple sclerosis.

This rearrangement joins TRBV6-1 to TRBJ2-5, with D perhaps matching TRBD2 (6 bases). CDR3 length equals 12 residues. Between the trimmed V and J ends, which lost 10 bases and 9 bases, there was a span of 18 bases. CDR1 is MNHNS, CDR2 SASEGT, per germline. CDR3 in amino acids: CATPGGRGPQYF. Here the CDR3 DNA reads TGTGCCACTCCCGGCGGGCGGGGTCCCCAGTACTTC.

This clonotype came up once. The chain uses TRBV7-9 and TRBJ2-1, with D unresolved. From germline, CDR1 is SEHNR and CDR2 FQNEAQ (reference sequence). This CDR3 region has 14 residues. V gave up 6 bases and J gave up 2 bases, with 11 bases separating them. CDR3 region: CASSVGSTYNEQFF. The CDR3 DNA reads as TGTGCCAGCAGTGTAGGCTCGACCTACAATGAGCAGTTCTTC.

The chain uses TRBV7-6 and TRBJ2-3; D uncertain. CDR1 and CDR2 (germline): SGHVS, FNYEAQ. The CDR3 loop spans 14 amino acids. V lost 0 bases, J lost 5 bases, and 9 bases lay in between. CDR3: CASSLASVEDTQYF. Here the CDR3 DNA reads TGTGCCAGCAGCTTAGCCTCGGTGGAAGATACGCAGTATTTT. Full variable domain (outside the CDR3, taken from reference TRBV7-6 and TRBJ2-3): GAGVSQSPRYKVTKRGQDVALRCDPISGHVSLYWYRQALGQGPEFLTYFNYEAQQDKSGLPNDRFSAERPEGSISTLTIQRTEQRDSAMYRCASSLASVEDTQYFGPGTRLTVL.

This chain uses TRBV20-1 with TRBJ2-1; the match to TRBD1 covers 7 bases. Germline V gives CDR1 DFQATT, CDR2 SNEGSKA (reference sequence). The CDR3 covers 15 residues. J lost 0 bases, V lost 7 bases, and 9 bases had no gene match. The CDR3 DNA is TGCAGTGTCAGCGACAGGGAGAGCTCCTACAATGAGCAGTTCTTC. The encoded protein is CSVSDRESSYNEQFF.

This chain joins TRBV3-1 and TRBJ2-7, with TRBD1 identical over 7 bases. This CDR3 has 17 amino acids. V trimming: 0 bases; J trimming: 0 bases; junction bases outside the gene matches: 8. CDR1 and CDR2 from the germline V gene are LGHDT and YNNKEL (reference sequence). CDR3 amino acids: CASSQDRDSLASYEQYF. The CDR3, as DNA: TGTGCCAGCAGCCAAGATAGGGACAGTTTGGCCTCCTACGAGCAGTACTTC.

The rearrangement uses TRBV4-1 and TRBJ2-7, with TRBD1 matching over 11 bases. CDR3 length: 15 amino acids. The germline gives CDR1 MGHRA, CDR2 YSYEKL. Trimming at V came to 3 bases and at J to 4 bases, leaving 5 bases not matched to a gene. CDR3: CASSHAGTGGYEQYF. The DNA for the CDR3 is TGCGCCAGCAGCCACGCCGGGACAGGGGGGTACGAGCAGTACTTC.

The genes are TRBV6-6 and TRBJ1-1; 8 nucleotides match TRBD1. Germline V lookup: CDR1 MNHNY, CDR2 SVGAGI (reference sequence). This CDR3 contains 16 residues. The V segment lost 5 bases and the J segment 1 base; nucleotides outside the gene matches: 9. The CDR3 protein is CASSPGAGGANTEAFF. Written as DNA, the CDR3 is TGTGCCAGCAGTCCTGGGGCAGGGGGCGCGAACACTGAAGCTTTCTTT.

The chain employs TRBV29-1 and TRBJ1-1; D ambiguous. This CDR3 is 14 amino acids long. The germline V gene has CDR1 SQVTM and CDR2 ANQGSEA. V was pared by 1 base and J by 6 bases, with 15 bases between. CDR3 protein: CSVEGGMGVAEAFF. DNA for the CDR3: TGCAGCGTTGAAGGCGGGATGGGAGTTGCTGAAGCTTTCTTT.